The 25 T cell receptor beta chains below all came from one sample that was sequenced in a study of Ad26.COV2.S vaccination and SARS-CoV-2 variants. Profiling relied on immunoSEQ multiplex PCR, and the TCRdb table lists in-frame clones only, not all of them. This table holds about 370,000 clones, about 85% found once. As to treatment: 15 to 20 received Ad26.COV2.S at low or high dose, single or two shots; several received placebo; per-sample allocation not given. Sampling was done on day 63 after the first vaccine or placebo injection. The material sequenced was peripheral blood, taken in a trial of Ad26.COV2.S vaccine versus placebo. The origin of the receptors is a person between 18 and 65 years old who received the Ad26.COV2.S COVID-19 vaccine or a placebo.

V and J are TRBV6-1 and TRBJ2-5; 9 bases line up with TRBD1. Trimming at V came to 2 bases and at J to 5 bases, leaving 9 bases not matched to a gene. This CDR3 is 16 amino acids long. CDR1 and CDR2 from the germline V gene are MNHNS and SASEGT. The CDR3, as DNA: TGTGCCAGCAGTGAAACACCGGGACAGGGTCCGGAGACCCAGTACTTC. It codes for CASSETPGQGPETQYF.

This clone appeared a single time. The chain links TRBV4-1 to TRBJ1-4; no definite D call. V lost 3 bases and J lost 5, with 16 bases in between. Germline V gene sequence: CDR1 MGHRA, CDR2 YSYEKL. This CDR3 has 16 amino acids. CDR3 region: CASSQTQQRGNEKLFF. In DNA, the CDR3 is TGCGCCAGCAGCCAGACCCAACAGAGAGGGAATGAAAAACTGTTTTTT.

The chain recombines TRBV11-2 with TRBJ2-2; TRBD2 aligns across 8 bases. CDR3 length: 15 residues. Per germline, CDR1 SGHAT and CDR2 FQNNGV. V gave up 1 base and J gave up 6 bases; unmatched junction bases: 4. The CDR3 loop is CASSLAGGPSGELFF. The CDR3, as DNA: TGTGCCAGCAGCTTAGCGGGGGGGCCTTCCGGGGAGCTGTTTTTT. Full variable domain (missing parts from reference TRBV11-2 and TRBJ2-2): EAGVAQSPRYKIIEKRQSVAFWCNPISGHATLYWYQQILGQGPKLLIQFQNNGVVDDSQLPKDRFSAERLKGVDSTLKIQPAKLEDSAVYLCASSLAGGPSGELFFGEGSRLTVL.

This clone appeared a few times. The chain couples TRBV30 to TRBJ1-5; D is unresolved. This CDR3 contains 12 residues. In germline, CDR1 is GTSNPN, CDR2 SVGIG (reference sequence). V dropped 1 base and J dropped 5 bases, with 6 bases sitting between them. In DNA form, the CDR3 reads TGTGCCTGGAGTGATACCCATCAGCCCCAGCATTTT. As protein: CAWSDTHQPQHF.

The table lists this clone with a count of one. V is TRBV11-2 and J is TRBJ2-2, with D perhaps matching TRBD2 (7 bases). The CDR3 length is 17 residues. Germline CDR1 SGHAT, CDR2 FQNNGV. V lost 6 bases and J lost 1, with 18 bases in between. The chain's CDR3 is CASRTFSGGLNTGELFF. The CDR3 nucleotides are TGTGCCAGCAGGACTTTCTCCGGGGGGCTGAACACCGGGGAGCTGTTTTTT.

This chain joins TRBV6-6 and TRBJ2-7; TRBD1 matches 7 bases. Trimming at V came to 4 bases and at J to 6 bases, leaving 12 bases not matched to a gene. This CDR3 has 15 residues. Germline CDR1 is MNHNY and CDR2 is SVGAGI (reference sequence). The CDR3 is CASSSSGTEGLEQYF. In nucleotides, the CDR3 is TGTGCCAGCAGTTCCTCCGGGACAGAGGGCCTCGAGCAGTACTTC.

The genes are TRBV18 and TRBJ2-7; TRBD2 might be the D (6 bases). V lost 2 bases and J lost 4, with 18 bases in between. The CDR3 is 16 residues long. Looked up from germline, CDR1 is KGHSH and CDR2 is LQKENI. The CDR3 loop reads CASSPIIGGKGYEQYF. As DNA, the CDR3 is TGTGCCAGCTCACCAATAATTGGCGGGAAGGGGTACGAGCAGTACTTC. Together with reference TRBV18 and TRBJ2-7, the CDR3 gives the full variable domain: NAGVMQNPRHLVRRRGQEARLRCSPMKGHSHVYWYRQLPEEGLKFMVYLQKENIIDESGMPKERFSAEFPKEGPSILRIQQVVRGDSAAYFCASSPIIGGKGYEQYFGPGTRLTVT.

The chain uses TRBV5-1 and TRBJ1-5; D remains unclear. Germline CDR1 and CDR2: SGHRS and YFSETQ. CDR3 size: 15 residues. V was cut by 0 bases and J by 0 bases, with 7 bases left in between. The CDR3 reads CASSLDSNSNQPQHF. The CDR3 DNA reads as TGCGCCAGCAGCTTGGACAGCAATAGCAATCAGCCCCAGCATTTT.

The chain joins TRBV10-3 to TRBJ2-7, with TRBD1 matching 10 bases. CDR1 is ENHRY, CDR2 SYGVKD, per germline. V was clipped by 10 bases and J by 7 bases; unmatched bases: 13. CDR3 length: 14 residues. CDR3 protein: CASTDRGLGLEQYF. For the CDR3, the DNA is TGTGCCAGTACCGACAGGGGGCTGGGGTTAGAGCAGTACTTC.

The chain recombines TRBV19 with TRBJ1-1, with a weak D call TRBD1 (6 bases). V lost 6 bases and J lost 0, with 11 bases in between. Germline CDR1 is LNHDA and CDR2 is SQIVND (reference sequence). The length of the CDR3 is 14 residues. CDR3 sequence (DNA): TGTGCCAGTAGGAGCGGGACACTGAACACTGAAGCTTTCTTT. Translation gives CASRSGTLNTEAFF.

This clone was observed a single time. This CDR3 is also generated by other DNA sequences in the sample. The chain recombines TRBV7-2 with TRBJ2-2; D perhaps matches TRBD1 (7 bases). Looked up from germline, CDR1 is SGHTA and CDR2 is FQGNSA. Trimming shortened V by 5 bases and J by 4 bases, and 14 bases separated the two germline ends. This CDR3 is 15 amino acids long. In nucleotides, the CDR3 is TGTGCCAGCAGCCCGAGACAGGGAGGCACCGGGGAGCTGTTTTTT. This translates into CASSPRQGGTGELFF.

This clone showed up just a few times. This chain joins TRBV11-2 and TRBJ2-7; either TRBD1 or TRBD2 may supply D (5 bases each). The CDR3 has 14 amino acids. Trimming pared 0 bases from V and 5 bases from J, leaving 11 bases between. Per the germline V gene, CDR1 is SGHAT and CDR2 is FQNNGV. The CDR3 sequence is CASSLDMGTHEQYF. Written as DNA, the CDR3 is TGTGCCAGCAGCTTAGATATGGGGACCCACGAGCAGTACTTC.

This chain joins TRBV5-1 and TRBJ2-3; D unclear. There are 17 residues in the CDR3. Germline CDR1 reads SGHRS; CDR2 reads YFSETQ. The V and J ends lost 0 bases and 0 bases respectively, with 14 bases between them. The CDR3 DNA reads TGCGCCAGCAGCTTGGGGGGTTCTGGGCTGAGCACAGATACGCAGTATTTT. This translates into CASSLGGSGLSTDTQYF.

This clone has only one observation. This rearrangement joins TRBV6-5 to TRBJ1-1, with no clear D. Between the trimmed V and J ends, which lost 8 bases and 3 bases, there was a span of 7 bases. The CDR3 is made up of 11 amino acids. Germline CDR1 MNHEY, CDR2 SVGAGI. The CDR3 DNA is TGTGCCAGCTCCGGGGACACTGAAGCTTTCTTT. It is translated as CASSGDTEAFF.

A single count supports this clone. The chain uses TRBV7-5 and TRBJ1-4; the DNA was not compared with TRBD1, the D call given in the table. TRBV7-5 is flagged as a pseudogene. CDR3 length equals 17 residues. For the CDR3, the DNA is TGTGCCAGAAGCCTTAGGGGGTACAGGGGCATAGGTGAAAAACTGTTTTTT. This sequence encodes CARSLRGYRGIGEKLFF.

For the CDR3, the DNA is TGTGCCAGCAGCGTAACTAGCGGGGCCTACGAGCAGTACTTC. It translates to CASSVTSGAYEQYF. This chain links TRBV6-5 with TRBJ2-7, with TRBD2 matching 10 bases. Per germline, CDR1 MNHEY and CDR2 SVGAGI. The V gene end was trimmed by 6 bases and the J gene end by 2 bases; junction bases not matched to a gene: 4. This CDR3 contains 14 residues.

The sample holds a few counts of this clone. The CDR3 nucleotides read TGTGCCAGCTCACCAAGACAGGGCCCAGAGACCCAGTACTTC. This codes for CASSPRQGPETQYF. The rearrangement joins TRBV18 to TRBJ2-5, with 7 bases aligning to TRBD1. CDR1 is KGHSH and CDR2 is LQKENI in the germline V gene. V trimming: 2 bases; J trimming: 4 bases; junction bases outside the gene matches: 4. The CDR3 consists of 14 residues.

V gene TRBV5-1 combines with J gene TRBJ1-6; unclear D gene. V was clipped by 1 base and J by 0 bases, with 5 bases between them. Germline values: CDR1 SGHRS, CDR2 YFSETQ. This CDR3 region has 15 residues. This chain's CDR3 is CASSLTSSYNSPLHF. CDR3 DNA: TGCGCCAGCAGCTTGACGAGCTCCTATAATTCACCCCTCCACTTT.

This clone was seen only once. This sequence joins TRBV27 and TRBJ2-1; no reliable D call. This CDR3 has 15 residues. Germline values: CDR1 MNHEY, CDR2 SMNVEV (reference sequence). V gave up 10 bases and J gave up 0 bases, with 16 bases separating them. CDR3 protein: CATQTGSFSYNEQFF. CDR3 coding DNA: TGTGCCACCCAAACCGGCAGTTTCTCCTACAATGAGCAGTTCTTC.

V is TRBV7-8 and J is TRBJ1-2; 10 nucleotides agree with TRBD1. This CDR3 is 14 amino acids long. Germline assignment: CDR1 SGHVS and CDR2 FQNEAQ. V lost 4 bases and J lost 8; bases outside the gene matches: 7. CDR3: CASSSRQGAHGYTF. The DNA of the CDR3 is TGTGCCAGCAGCTCACGACAGGGGGCTCACGGCTACACCTTC.

This chain links TRBV2 with TRBJ2-5, with D unclear. CDR1 is SNHLY and CDR2 is FYNNEI in the germline V gene. V was pared by 10 bases and J by 4 bases, with 10 bases between. This CDR3 comprises 11 residues. The CDR3 region is CANNLGETQYF. The DNA of the CDR3 is TGTGCCAACAACCTAGGAGAGACCCAGTACTTC.

The gene calls are TRBV6-2 or TRBV6-3 and TRBJ2-7; the match to TRBD1 covers 7 bases. V lost 2 bases and J lost 7; bases outside the gene matches: 14. Germline V gene lookup returns CDR1 MNHEY and CDR2 SVGEGT. The CDR3 is 16 residues long. The CDR3 coding sequence is TGTGCCAGCAGTTACCCCTACACGACAGGGCTGGGGGAGCAGTACTTC. Translating it yields CASSYPYTTGLGEQYF.

This chain uses TRBV5-1 with TRBJ2-7; D could derive from TRBD1 or TRBD2 (5 bases each). V was shortened by 4 bases and J by 2 bases, with 7 bases between the two germline ends. This CDR3 is 12 amino acids long. Germline V gene lookup returns CDR1 SGHRS and CDR2 YFSETQ. In DNA form, the CDR3 reads TGCGCCAGCAGCCGGGACCCCTACGAGCAGTACTTC. Its protein product is CASSRDPYEQYF.

The chain combines TRBV7-8 with TRBJ1-2, with D hard to call. CDR1 is SGHVS, CDR2 FQNEAQ, per germline. The CDR3 has 15 amino acids. V shed 1 base and J shed 1 base, with 10 bases lying between them. The CDR3 DNA reads as TGTGCCAGCAGCTTAGAAAGGACGTTTAACTATGGCTACACCTTC. This encodes CASSLERTFNYGYTF.

A few counts support this clone. The chain has TRBV5-6 and TRBJ1-6; possibly TRBD1 for D (6 bases). There are 17 residues in the CDR3. Germline lookup yields CDR1 SGHDT and CDR2 YYEEEE. Trimming shortened V by 4 bases and J by 4 bases, and 18 bases separated the two germline ends. In DNA form, the CDR3 reads TGTGCCAGCAGCCCCCAAGGGACAAGGAGGTATAATTCACCCCTCCACTTT. This gives the protein CASSPQGTRRYNSPLHF.